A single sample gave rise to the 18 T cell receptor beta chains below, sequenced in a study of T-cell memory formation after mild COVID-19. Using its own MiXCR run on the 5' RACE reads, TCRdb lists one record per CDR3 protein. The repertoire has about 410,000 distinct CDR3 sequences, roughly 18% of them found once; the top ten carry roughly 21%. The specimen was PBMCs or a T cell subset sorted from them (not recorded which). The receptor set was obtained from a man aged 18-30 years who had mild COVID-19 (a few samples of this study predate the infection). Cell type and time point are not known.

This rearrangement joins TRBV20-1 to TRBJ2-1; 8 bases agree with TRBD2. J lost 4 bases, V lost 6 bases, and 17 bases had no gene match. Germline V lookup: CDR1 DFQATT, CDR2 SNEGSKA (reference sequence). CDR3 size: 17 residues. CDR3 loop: CSATTPRGGGMYNEQFF. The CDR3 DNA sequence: TGCAGTGCAACAACCCCTCGGGGCGGGGGGATGTACAATGAGCAGTTCTTC.

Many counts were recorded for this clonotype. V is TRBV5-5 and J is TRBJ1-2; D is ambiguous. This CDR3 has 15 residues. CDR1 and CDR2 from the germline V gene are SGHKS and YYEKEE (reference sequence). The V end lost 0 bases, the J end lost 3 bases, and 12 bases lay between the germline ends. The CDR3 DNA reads TGTGCCAGCAGCTTGGAGGTGACTTACTACTATGGCTACACCTTC. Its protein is CASSLEVTYYYGYTF.

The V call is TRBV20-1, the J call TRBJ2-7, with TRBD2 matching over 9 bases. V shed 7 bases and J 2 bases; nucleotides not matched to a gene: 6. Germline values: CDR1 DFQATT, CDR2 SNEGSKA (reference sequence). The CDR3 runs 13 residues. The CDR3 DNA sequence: TGCAGTGGTAAAGCGGGGGGCACCTACGAGCAGTACTTC. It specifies CSGKAGGTYEQYF.

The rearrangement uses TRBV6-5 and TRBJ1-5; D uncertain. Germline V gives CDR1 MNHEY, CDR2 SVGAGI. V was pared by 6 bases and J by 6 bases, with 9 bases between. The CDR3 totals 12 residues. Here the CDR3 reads CASRGLGQPQHF. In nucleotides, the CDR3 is TGTGCCAGCAGGGGGTTGGGTCAGCCCCAGCATTTT.

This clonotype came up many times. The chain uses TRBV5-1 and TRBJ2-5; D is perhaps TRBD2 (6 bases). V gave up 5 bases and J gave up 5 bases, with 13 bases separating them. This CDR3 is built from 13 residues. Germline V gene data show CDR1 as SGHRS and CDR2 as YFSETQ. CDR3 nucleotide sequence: TGCGCCAGCAGTGAAATTGGAGGGGAGACCCAGTACTTC. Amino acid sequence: CASSEIGGETQYF.

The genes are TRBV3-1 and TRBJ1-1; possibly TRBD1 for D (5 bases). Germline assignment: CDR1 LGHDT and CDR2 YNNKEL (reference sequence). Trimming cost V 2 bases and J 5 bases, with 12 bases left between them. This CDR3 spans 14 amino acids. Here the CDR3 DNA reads TGTGCCAGCAGCCAAAGCAGGGCGGGGACTGAAGCTTTCTTT. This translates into CASSQSRAGTEAFF.

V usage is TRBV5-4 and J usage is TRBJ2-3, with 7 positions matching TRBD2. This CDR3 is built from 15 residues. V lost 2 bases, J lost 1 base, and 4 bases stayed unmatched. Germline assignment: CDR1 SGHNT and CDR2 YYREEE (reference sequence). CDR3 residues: CASSFRGGGTDTQYF. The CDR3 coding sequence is TGTGCCAGCAGCTTTCGCGGGGGAGGCACAGATACGCAGTATTTT.

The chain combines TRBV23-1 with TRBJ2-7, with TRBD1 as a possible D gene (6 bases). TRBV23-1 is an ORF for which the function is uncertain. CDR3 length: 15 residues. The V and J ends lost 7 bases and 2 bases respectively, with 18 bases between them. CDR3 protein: CASIPQGATPYEQYV. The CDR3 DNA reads TGCGCCAGCATCCCACAGGGCGCTACCCCCTACGAGCAGTACGTC.

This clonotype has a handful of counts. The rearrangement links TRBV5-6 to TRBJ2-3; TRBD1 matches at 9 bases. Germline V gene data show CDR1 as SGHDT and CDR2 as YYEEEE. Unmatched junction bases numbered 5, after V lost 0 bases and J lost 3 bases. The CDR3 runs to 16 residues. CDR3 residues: CASSLVGQGLTDTQYF. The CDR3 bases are TGTGCCAGCAGCTTGGTAGGACAGGGGTTAACAGATACGCAGTATTTT. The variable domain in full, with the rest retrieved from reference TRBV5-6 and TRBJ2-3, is DAGVTQSPTHLIKTRGQQVTLRCSPKSGHDTVSWYQQALGQGPQFIFQYYEEEERQRGNFPDRFSGHQFPNYSSELNVNALLLGDSALYLCASSLVGQGLTDTQYFGPGTRLTVL.

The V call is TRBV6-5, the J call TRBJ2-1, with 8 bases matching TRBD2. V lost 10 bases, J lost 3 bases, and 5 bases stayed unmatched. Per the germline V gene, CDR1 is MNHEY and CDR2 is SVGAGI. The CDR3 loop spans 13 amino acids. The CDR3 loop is CAIGSGSYNEQFF. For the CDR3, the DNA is TGTGCCATCGGAAGCGGGAGCTACAATGAGCAGTTCTTC.

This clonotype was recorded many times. The CDR3: CASSSRSLGVYNEQFF. The CDR3 DNA sequence: TGTGCCAGCAGCTCCCGGAGCCTCGGGGTCTACAATGAGCAGTTCTTC. This chain connects TRBV11-1 to TRBJ2-1; D is possibly TRBD2 (5 bases). The CDR3 sequence is 16 residues long. Germline CDR1 SGHAT, CDR2 FQDESV (reference sequence). V was pared by 4 bases and J by 3 bases, with 16 bases between.

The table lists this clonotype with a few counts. CDR3 sequence (DNA): TGTGCCACCAGCAGAGATCCAGCGGGGGTATACAATGAGCAGTTCTTC. This codes for CATSRDPAGVYNEQFF. The chain joins TRBV15 to TRBJ2-1, with 8 bases matching TRBD2. Trimming cost V 0 bases and J 4 bases; bases outside gene matches: 5. Germline V lookup: CDR1 LNHNV, CDR2 YYDKDF (reference sequence). This CDR3 has 16 amino acids. Full variable domain (rest looked up from reference TRBV15 and TRBJ2-1): DAMVIQNPRYQVTQFGKPVTLSCSQTLNHNVMYWYQQKSSQAPKLLFHYYDKDFNNEADTPDNFQSRRPNTSFCFLDIRSPGLGDTAMYLCATSRDPAGVYNEQFFGPGTRLTVL.

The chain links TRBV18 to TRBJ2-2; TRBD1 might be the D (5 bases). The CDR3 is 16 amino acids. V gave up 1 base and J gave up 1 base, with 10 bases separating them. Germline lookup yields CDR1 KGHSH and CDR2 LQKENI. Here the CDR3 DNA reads TGTGCCAGCTCACCACTGCGCAGGGAGAACACCGGGGAGCTGTTTTTT. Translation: CASSPLRRENTGELFF. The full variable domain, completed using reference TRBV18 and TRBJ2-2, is NAGVMQNPRHLVRRRGQEARLRCSPMKGHSHVYWYRQLPEEGLKFMVYLQKENIIDESGMPKERFSAEFPKEGPSILRIQQVVRGDSAAYFCASSPLRRENTGELFFGEGSRLTVL.

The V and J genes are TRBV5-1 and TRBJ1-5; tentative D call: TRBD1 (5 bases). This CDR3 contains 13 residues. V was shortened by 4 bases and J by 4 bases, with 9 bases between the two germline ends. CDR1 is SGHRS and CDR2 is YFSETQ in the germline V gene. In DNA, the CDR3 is TGCGCCAGCAGCAGGGACGGGAATCAGCCCCAGCATTTT. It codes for CASSRDGNQPQHF.

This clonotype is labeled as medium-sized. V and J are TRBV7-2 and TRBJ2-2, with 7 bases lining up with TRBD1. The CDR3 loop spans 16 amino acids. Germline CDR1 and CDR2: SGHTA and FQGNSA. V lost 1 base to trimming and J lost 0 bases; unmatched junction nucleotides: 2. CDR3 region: CASSLVGGANTGELFF. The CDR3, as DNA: TGTGCCAGCAGCTTAGTAGGGGGCGCGAACACCGGGGAGCTGTTTTTT.

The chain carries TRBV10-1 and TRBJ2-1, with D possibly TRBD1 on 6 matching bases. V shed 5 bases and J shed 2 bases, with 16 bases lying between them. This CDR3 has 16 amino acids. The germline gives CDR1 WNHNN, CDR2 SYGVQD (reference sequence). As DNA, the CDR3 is TGCGCCAGCAGTCTCGCTTTGGACAGACCCTACAATGAGCAGTTCTTC. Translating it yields CASSLALDRPYNEQFF.

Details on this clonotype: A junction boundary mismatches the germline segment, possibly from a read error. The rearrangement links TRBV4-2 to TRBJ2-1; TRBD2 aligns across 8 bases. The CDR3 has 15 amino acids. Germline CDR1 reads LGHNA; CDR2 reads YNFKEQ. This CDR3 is CASSQDRGGAGGHRF. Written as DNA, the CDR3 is TGTGCCAGCAGCCAAGATCGGGGCGGGGCGGGGGGCCACCGCTTC.

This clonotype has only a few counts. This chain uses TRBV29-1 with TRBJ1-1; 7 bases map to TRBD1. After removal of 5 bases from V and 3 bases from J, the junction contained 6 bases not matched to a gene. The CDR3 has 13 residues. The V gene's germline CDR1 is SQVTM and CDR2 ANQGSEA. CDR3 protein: CSVSFDRDTEAFF. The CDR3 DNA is TGCAGCGTTTCTTTTGACAGGGACACTGAAGCTTTCTTT.